This passage covers 19 T cell receptor beta chains from one sample sequenced in a study of response to subunit inactivated influenza vaccine. TCRdb ran MiXCR on the RT-PCR reads and lists one entry per CDR3 protein. The sample yields some 550,000 distinct CDR3 sequences, less than 25% seen once. The data also belong to a second study, concerning T cells expressing NK-cell markers. That work adds: The authors generated TCR beta cDNA through 5'RACE template switching with UMIs.

The material sequenced was CD4+ T cells sorted from PBMCs, taken 12 days after vaccination. The receptors come from a man between 45 and 60 years old who received an inactivated influenza vaccine.

This clonotype was observed many times. The chain carries TRBV28 and TRBJ2-5, with 7 bases identical to TRBD1. The CDR3 runs to 15 residues. Trimming cost V 6 bases and J 2 bases; bases outside gene matches: 9. In germline, CDR1 is MDHEN, CDR2 SYDVKM. Here the CDR3 reads CASRETGRAQETQYF. CDR3 bases: TGTGCCAGCAGAGAGACAGGGAGAGCTCAAGAGACCCAGTACTTC.

This rearrangement joins TRBV4-1 to TRBJ2-5; D may match TRBD1 or TRBD2 (5 bases each). Germline-derived CDR1 and CDR2 are MGHRA and YSYEKL. The CDR3 length is 16 residues. V was trimmed by 0 bases and J by 5 bases, leaving 16 bases between them. The CDR3 loop is CASSQDGARRWETQYF. The CDR3 DNA is TGCGCCAGCAGCCAAGATGGGGCCAGGAGGTGGGAGACCCAGTACTTC.

This clonotype has only a few counts. The V and J genes are TRBV10-2 and TRBJ2-5; D perhaps matches TRBD2 (5 bases). The CDR3 runs 15 residues. V was cut by 2 bases and J by 5 bases, with 15 bases left in between. Germline loops: CDR1 WSHSY, CDR2 SAAADI. The CDR3 DNA sequence: TGCGCCAGCAGTGAGGGACCTAGAGAGCGGGAGACCCAGTACTTC. Protein product: CASSEGPRERETQYF.

This chain uses TRBV6-1 with TRBJ1-5; no definite D call. CDR1 MNHNS and CDR2 SASEGT come from the germline V gene. The V and J ends lost 5 bases and 2 bases respectively, with 13 bases between them. This CDR3 comprises 15 residues. Here the CDR3 reads CASSPVRGGNQPQHF. CDR3 DNA: TGTGCCAGCAGTCCCGTGCGTGGTGGCAATCAGCCCCAGCATTTT.

This clonotype was seen a handful of times. The J gene is TRBJ2-2, the V gene TRBV7-9; 8 bases fit TRBD2. Germline lookup yields CDR1 SEHNR and CDR2 FQNEAQ (reference sequence). CDR3 length: 15 amino acids. V gave up 1 base and J gave up 8 bases; unmatched junction bases: 6. CDR3 DNA: TGTGCCAGCAGCTTAGACAGCGGGAGAGGAGGGGAGCTGTTTTTT. It specifies CASSLDSGRGGELFF.

The genes are TRBV5-1 and TRBJ2-1, with 13 bases lining up with TRBD2. Germline CDR1 is SGHRS and CDR2 is YFSETQ. The ends lost 3 bases at V and 8 bases at J; junction bases unmatched: 5. This CDR3 is 15 amino acids long. The CDR3 nucleotides read TGCGCCAGCAGCTACGGACTAGCGGGAGTGCATGAGCAGTTCTTC. This translates into CASSYGLAGVHEQFF.

This clonotype was picked up a small number of times. The chain links TRBV12-3 or TRBV12-4 to TRBJ2-4; TRBD1 agrees at 9 bases. This CDR3 has 14 residues. After removal of 5 bases from V and 6 bases from J, the junction contained 5 bases not matched to a gene. CDR3 residues: CASSHTGQGNIQYF. CDR3 bases: TGTGCCAGCAGTCACACGGGACAGGGAAACATTCAGTACTTC.

The chain is built from TRBV9 and TRBJ2-7; D ambiguous. V lost 5 bases, J lost 0 bases, and 15 bases lay in between. CDR3 length equals 15 residues. Germline-derived CDR1 and CDR2 are SGDLS and YYNGEE. The DNA of the CDR3 is TGTGCCAGCAGTCCCCCGACCGGAAACTCCTACGAGCAGTACTTC. Protein product: CASSPPTGNSYEQYF.

The chain has TRBV20-1 and TRBJ2-5; the D gene is possibly TRBD1 (6 bases). Germline V gives CDR1 DFQATT, CDR2 SNEGSKA (reference sequence). The CDR3 is 14 amino acids. Trimming cost V 1 base and J 0 bases, with 9 bases left between them. Here the CDR3 reads CSARAGVYQETQYF. The CDR3 DNA reads TGCAGTGCTAGAGCAGGGGTGTACCAAGAGACCCAGTACTTC.

This chain connects TRBV7-2 to TRBJ2-3; maybe TRBD1 (5 bases). Per germline, CDR1 SGHTA and CDR2 FQGNSA. Trimming removed 5 bases from V and 4 bases from J, with 16 bases in between. The length of the CDR3 is 15 residues. CDR3 nucleotide sequence: TGTGCCAGCAGCCCAGGGATTCGGGCGGCAGATACGCAGTATTTT. It yields the protein CASSPGIRAADTQYF.

This clonotype was observed a few times. The V gene is TRBV4-2, the J gene TRBJ2-3; D possibly corresponds to TRBD1 (7 bases). This CDR3 region has 16 residues. V was trimmed by 1 base and J by 4 bases, leaving 15 bases between them. The germline V gene encodes CDR1 LGHNA and CDR2 YNFKEQ. The CDR3 DNA sequence: TGTGCCAGCAGCCAAGGAGCCAGGGGGGAATCAGATACGCAGTATTTT. It translates to CASSQGARGESDTQYF.

The rearrangement uses TRBV28 and TRBJ2-2; 7 bases align to TRBD1. The germline gives CDR1 MDHEN, CDR2 SYDVKM. This CDR3 spans 15 amino acids. V gave up 7 bases and J gave up 5 bases; unmatched junction bases: 10. CDR3 sequence (DNA): TGTGCCAGCACCCGGATGGGACAGAGTACCGGGGAGCTGTTTTTT. Translation gives CASTRMGQSTGELFF.

This clonotype was detected only a few times. This sequence joins TRBV7-6 and TRBJ1-4; D is unclear. The CDR3 spans 14 residues. V lost 1 base, J lost 7 bases, and 10 bases lay in between. CDR1 and CDR2 (germline): SGHVS, FNYEAQ. The CDR3 DNA reads as TGTGCCAGCAGCTTAGGGGGTTCAAGTGAAAAACTGTTTTTT. Encoded protein: CASSLGGSSEKLFF.

DNA of the CDR3: TGTGCCAGCACTGTAGGGGGTTCGTCAGATACGCAGTATTTT. It codes for CASTVGGSSDTQYF. This chain links TRBV28 with TRBJ2-3, with D possibly being TRBD1 (6 bases). V lost 7 bases to trimming and J lost 4 bases, with 15 bases between them. Germline V lookup: CDR1 MDHEN, CDR2 SYDVKM. There are 14 residues in the CDR3.

The gene calls are TRBV2 and TRBJ2-7; D is perhaps TRBD1 (5 bases). The CDR3 consists of 12 residues. From germline, CDR1 is SNHLY and CDR2 FYNNEI. V was cut by 7 bases and J by 5 bases, with 12 bases left in between. Here the CDR3 DNA reads TGTGCCAGCATGCGATCCAGGGACGAGCAGTACTTC. Translated, it gives CASMRSRDEQYF.

This sequence joins TRBV4-2 and TRBJ2-5; 9 positions agree with TRBD1. V lost 0 bases, J lost 4 bases, and 15 bases stayed unmatched. The CDR3 has 19 amino acids. The germline gives CDR1 LGHNA, CDR2 YNFKEQ. CDR3 nucleotide sequence: TGTGCCAGCAGCCAAGACCTCAGGACAGGGGCGATTTTAGTAGAGACCCAGTACTTC. Protein: CASSQDLRTGAILVETQYF.

The chain uses TRBV20-1 and TRBJ2-1; a possible D gene is TRBD2 (6 bases). The CDR3 is made up of 15 amino acids. Per germline, CDR1 DFQATT and CDR2 SNEGSKA (reference sequence). With 2 bases removed from V and 0 bases from J, the gap between germline ends came to 11 bases. As DNA, the CDR3 is TGCAGTGCTAGAAGACTAGAGGGCTCCTACAATGAGCAGTTCTTC. As protein: CSARRLEGSYNEQFF.

This clonotype was counted many times. V and J are TRBV29-1 and TRBJ1-2; D remains ambiguous. CDR1 is SQVTM, CDR2 ANQGSEA, per germline. Trimming removed 8 bases at V and 0 bases at J, with 10 bases between. This CDR3 contains 12 residues. This chain's CDR3 is CSITGSNYGYTF. The CDR3 DNA reads TGCAGCATCACGGGATCTAACTATGGCTACACCTTC.

This clonotype was found a few times. The chain employs TRBV28 and TRBJ1-5, with D maybe TRBD1 (6 bases). There are 15 residues in the CDR3. V was cut by 3 bases and J by 3 bases, with 12 bases left in between. Germline V CDR1 and CDR2: MDHEN, SYDVKM. CDR3 nucleotide sequence: TGTGCCAGCAGTTTCGGGGGGCACCCCAATCAGCCCCAGCATTTT. Translated: CASSFGGHPNQPQHF.